This entry features one TCR beta chain sequence. Its antigen target is currently unknown. No base quality information exists; no much larger clone differs at one position. The collaborating institutions used their own protocols to collect whole blood in K2EDTA tubes. Collaborator samples were shipped for TCRbeta analysis as frozen whole blood, isolated PBMCs, or DNA extracted from either sample type. The entry originates in a study of blood T cell repertoires in COVID-19 (dated by TCRdb to 2020 to 2021). General notes on the study: The collaborator samples originated in the United States, Italy and Spain and spanned the acute and convalescent phases of COVID-19. The repertoires were released in a freely available public database intended as a resource for research on the immune response to SARS-CoV-2. Sample metadata almost always included a de-identified subject ID, COVID-19 status, age in years and sex. Deeply sampled blood TCRbeta repertoires from subjects exposed to, actively infected with, or recovered from COVID-19 were included in the dataset. The samples were drawn from the first 160 participants of the ongoing ImmuneRACE study and from 1,254 subjects provided by 6 global collaborators. Where HLA class I and class II types were available, the types were taken from metadata supplied by the sample provider, not from assay-based typing. The material from the prospective study consisted of cDNA or gDNA derived from T cells, B-cell-depleted T cells, or PBMCs. Points the paper makes about the study in general: How much clinical and demographic metadata was included differed by source and by participant, and the metadata was provided uncurated.

V sheds 3 bases and J sheds 4 bases, leaving 3 bases between their ends. The CDR3 runs 12 amino acids, cysteine and phenylalanine included. CDR3 DNA only is kept here, 36 bases in frame from base 1. CDR1 MNHEY and CDR2 SMNVEV are derived from the germline V gene (reference sequence). The immunoSEQ Assay, a bias-controlled multiplex PCR, was used to amplify TCRbeta CDR3 regions from genomic DNA. The paper's data handling went like this. The number of nucleated cells in each sample was estimated by amplification of reference gene primers within the assay. Sequence reads were collapsed and filtered to measure the absolute abundance of every unique TCRbeta CDR3 rearrangement. For each sample, productive Simpson clonality was calculated as the square root of Simpson's diversity index over productive rearrangements. This immuneACCESS table, as held by TCRdb, lists in-frame sequences with V and J called but not all clones. Of the missing ones, under half trace to an unresolved V gene in checked studies; the others have no known cause. V, J and clone size reflect that table, while D and trimming were determined from the DNA. Recorded for this sample are about 97,000 clones; more than 70% of them occurred a single time. 15% to 20% of the sample is in the top ten clones.

The clonotype originates from a human donor in a cohort sampled during active COVID-19. Recombination joined TRBV27 with TRBJ2-2, with an unclear D gene assignment. The material sequenced was peripheral blood. The sequence in DNA is TGTGCCAGCAGTTTCGGCACCGGGGAGCTGTTTTTT. Translation gives CASSFGTGELFF.